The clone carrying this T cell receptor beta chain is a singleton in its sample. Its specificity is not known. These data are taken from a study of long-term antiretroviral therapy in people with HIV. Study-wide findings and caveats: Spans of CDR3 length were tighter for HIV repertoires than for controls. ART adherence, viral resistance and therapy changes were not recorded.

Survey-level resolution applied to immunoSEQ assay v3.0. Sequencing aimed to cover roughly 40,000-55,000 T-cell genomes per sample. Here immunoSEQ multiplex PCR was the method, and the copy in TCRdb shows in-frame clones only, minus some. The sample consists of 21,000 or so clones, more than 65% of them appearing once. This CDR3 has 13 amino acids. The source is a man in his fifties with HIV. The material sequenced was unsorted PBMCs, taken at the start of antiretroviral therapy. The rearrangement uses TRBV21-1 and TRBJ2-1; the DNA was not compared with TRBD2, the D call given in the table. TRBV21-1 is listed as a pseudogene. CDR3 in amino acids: CASSKRGNNEQFF. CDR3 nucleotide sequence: TGTGCCAGCAGCAAACGGGGGAACAATGAGCAGTTCTTC.